This entry describes one TCR beta chain. This clone was counted many times. Its antigen is currently not known. Base qualities are not provided; no much larger clone lies one nucleotide away. This sample was included in a study of metastatic and nonmetastatic thyroid tumors (dated by TCRdb to 2018 to 2021). Looking at the study overall: For patients with malignant and with benign thyroid disease, the researchers compared repertoires between peripheral blood samples and tumor or nodule tissue samples. The full study reports these points: TCR beta diversity was reported as significantly higher in malignant tumors than in benign nodules, in both blood and tumor samples.

The library was obtained by PCR. Data came from an Illumina HiSeq 4000. High-throughput sequencing was used to profile the CDR3 region of the TCR beta-chain in every patient. In the original analysis: The researchers built a classifier to tell apart papillary thyroid cancer patients with distant metastasis, based on CDR3 differences among clinicopathological groups. The Shannon index was used to measure repertoire diversity, and the Morisita-Horn index was used to measure how similar tumor and blood repertoires were. TCRdb trimmed the raw reads at Q25, called clones with MiXCR and kept productive beta chains. None of the V and J calls come from the authors' own analysis; TCRdb made them. The sample yields about 8,600 clones; approximately 25% were counted once. The top ten clonotypes cover roughly 13% of the sample. None of the patients had been given any treatment before thyroid surgery. Patient clinical samples collected from about 2011 to 2018 were retrospectively analysed using T-cell receptor beta sequencing.

CDR1 MNHEY and CDR2 SMNVEV were looked up in the germline V gene (reference sequence). V loses 1 base of germline sequence and J loses 0 bases, and the interval between the two ends is 4 bases. The CDR3 holds 14 amino acids from the cysteine to the phenylalanine. Only the CDR3 DNA stays, 42 bases, in frame from base 1. What was sequenced was adjacent normal tissue. The source of this sequence is a female donor with papillary thyroid cancer or a benign thyroid nodule (not recorded which). Some clones in this sample may be carry-over from other donors' samples. This chain is built from TRBV27 and TRBJ2-4, with the D gene too uncertain to name. The sequenced DNA: TGTGCCAGCAGTTTATGGGTAGCCAAAAACATTCAGTACTTC. This gives the protein CASSLWVAKNIQYF.